This entry concerns a single T cell receptor beta chain. The data originate from a study of blood T cell repertoires in COVID-19. Overall study: The study drew acute and convalescent COVID-19 samples from the United States, Italy and Spain.

Individuals aged roughly 18 to 90 years were recruited from fewer than 25 US areas. As processed by the authors: Counts of nucleated cells, estimated from reference gene primer amplification, were obtained. Here immunoSEQ multiplex PCR was the method, and the copy in TCRdb shows in-frame clones only, minus some. That table is the source of V, J and clone size, and D and trimming were worked out from the DNA. The table records roughly 300,000 clones, 85% of them present only once. The germline V gene has CDR1 SGHRS and CDR2 YFSETQ. The CDR3 contains 14 residues. With V trimmed by 2 bases and J by 0 bases, 2 bases remained unmatched.

The chain joins TRBV5-1 to TRBJ2-7, with 7 bases aligning to TRBD1. This clonotype originated in a woman aged 50 to 60 who had recovered from COVID-19. The sample taken for sequencing was PBMCs or T cells enriched from blood (not recorded which). The CDR3 DNA reads TGCGCCAGCAGCTTACAGGGGTTCTCCTACGAGCAGTACTTC. Its protein product is CASSLQGFSYEQYF.